The clone carrying this T cell receptor beta chain was recorded a few times. These data are taken from a study of patients and donors after allogeneic stem cell transplantation. TCRdb re-analysed the RT-PCR reads in MiXCR, keeping a single row per CDR3 protein. In the table there are about 960,000 distinct CDR3 sequences, more than 15% of which are singletons. V shed 5 bases and J 5 bases; nucleotides not matched to a gene: 11. CDR3 length equals 15 residues. CDR1 and CDR2 (germline): SGHRS, YFSETQ. Sequenced sample: blood, either unsorted or a sorted T cell fraction (not recorded which). This receptor was obtained from a human donor who was either an allogeneic HSCT recipient or a stem cell or donor lymphocyte infusion donor (not recorded which). It is not recorded whose cells these are; they may come from a transplant donor. The chain uses TRBV5-1 and TRBJ2-7, with 9 bases that match TRBD1. The CDR3 nucleotides read TGCGCCAGCAGAGAACTACAGGGGGCGATCCACGAGCAGTACTTC. This sequence encodes CASRELQGAIHEQYF.